The next 2 T cell receptor beta chains were all read from a single sample in a study of cytomegalovirus exposure and HLA in healthy donors. PCR used 60 Vbeta primers and 13 Jbeta primers. Method: immunoSEQ multiplex PCR; TCRdb's copy keeps in-frame clones and lacks some. The table shows roughly 180,000 clones, with 80% to 85% occurring only once. The sample was PBMCs. Every receptor here comes from a man in his thirties or forties in good health and CMV-seronegative.

The chain is built from TRBV25-1 and TRBJ2-2, with D perhaps TRBD2 (5 bases). Germline CDR1 is MGHDK and CDR2 is SYGVNS. The CDR3 consists of 14 residues. Between the trimmed V and J ends, which lost 1 base and 4 bases, there was a span of 7 bases. Written as DNA, the CDR3 is TGTGCCAGCAGTGAATCGCGGGTCACCGGGGAGCTGTTTTTT. Amino acid sequence: CASSESRVTGELFF.

The rearrangement uses TRBV7-6 and TRBJ2-1; 11 bases match TRBD2. This CDR3 contains 15 residues. CDR1 and CDR2 from the germline V gene are SGHVS and FNYEAQ. J lost 5 bases, V lost 6 bases, and 6 bases had no gene match. CDR3: CASSYGTSGNNEQFF. CDR3 nucleotides: TGTGCCAGCAGTTATGGGACTAGCGGAAACAATGAGCAGTTCTTC.